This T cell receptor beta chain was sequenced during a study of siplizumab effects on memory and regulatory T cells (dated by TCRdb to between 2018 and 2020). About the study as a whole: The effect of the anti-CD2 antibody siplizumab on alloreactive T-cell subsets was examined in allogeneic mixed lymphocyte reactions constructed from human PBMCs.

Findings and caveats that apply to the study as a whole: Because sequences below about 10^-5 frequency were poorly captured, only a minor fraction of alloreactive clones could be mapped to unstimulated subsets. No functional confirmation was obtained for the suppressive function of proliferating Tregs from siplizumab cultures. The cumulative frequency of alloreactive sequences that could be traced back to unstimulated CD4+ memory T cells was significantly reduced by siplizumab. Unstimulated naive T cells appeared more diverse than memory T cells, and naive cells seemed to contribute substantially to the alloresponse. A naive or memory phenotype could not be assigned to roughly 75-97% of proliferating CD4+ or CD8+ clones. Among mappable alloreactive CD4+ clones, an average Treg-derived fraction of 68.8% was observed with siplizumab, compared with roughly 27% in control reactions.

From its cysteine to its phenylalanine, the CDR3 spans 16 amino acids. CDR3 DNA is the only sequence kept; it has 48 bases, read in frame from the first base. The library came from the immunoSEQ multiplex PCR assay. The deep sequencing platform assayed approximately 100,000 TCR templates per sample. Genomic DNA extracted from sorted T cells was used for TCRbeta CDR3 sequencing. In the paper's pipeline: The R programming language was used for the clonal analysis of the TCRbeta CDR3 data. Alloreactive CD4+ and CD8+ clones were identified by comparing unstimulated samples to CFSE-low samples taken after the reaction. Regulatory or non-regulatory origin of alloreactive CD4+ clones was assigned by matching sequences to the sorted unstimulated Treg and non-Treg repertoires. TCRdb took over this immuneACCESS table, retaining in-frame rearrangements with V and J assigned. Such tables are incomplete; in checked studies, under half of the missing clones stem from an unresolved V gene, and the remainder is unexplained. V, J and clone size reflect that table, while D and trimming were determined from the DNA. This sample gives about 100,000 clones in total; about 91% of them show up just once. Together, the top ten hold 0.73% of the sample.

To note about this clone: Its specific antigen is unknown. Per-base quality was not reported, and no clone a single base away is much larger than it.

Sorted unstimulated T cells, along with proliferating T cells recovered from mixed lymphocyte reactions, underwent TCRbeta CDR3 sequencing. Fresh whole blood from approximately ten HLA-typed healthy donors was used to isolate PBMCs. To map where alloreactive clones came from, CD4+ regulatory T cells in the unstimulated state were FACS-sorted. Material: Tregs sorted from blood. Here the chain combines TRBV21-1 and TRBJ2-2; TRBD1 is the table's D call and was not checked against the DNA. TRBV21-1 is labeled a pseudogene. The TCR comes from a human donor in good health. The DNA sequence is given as TGTGCCAGCAGCAAAAAACGGGAACAGGGGACCGGGGAGCTGTTTTTT. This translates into CASSKKREQGTGELFF.